This T cell receptor (beta chain) came from a study of blood T cell repertoires in COVID-19. Clones were read by immunoSEQ multiplex PCR, and TCRdb kept only the in-frame ones, dropping some. The sample records under 300,000 clones, roughly 80% being singletons. This TCR was recovered from a woman between 18 and 30 years old with acute or convalescent COVID-19. Sequencing was performed on peripheral blood.

CDR3: CASSAGTSTGNEQFF. The CDR3 DNA sequence: TGTGCCAGCAGCGCAGGGACTAGCACAGGGAATGAGCAGTTCTTC. The chain has TRBV9 and TRBJ2-1, with 9 bases that match TRBD2. Germline V gene sequence: CDR1 SGDLS, CDR2 YYNGEE. With V trimmed by 3 bases and J by 7 bases, 8 bases remained unmatched. This CDR3 has 15 residues.